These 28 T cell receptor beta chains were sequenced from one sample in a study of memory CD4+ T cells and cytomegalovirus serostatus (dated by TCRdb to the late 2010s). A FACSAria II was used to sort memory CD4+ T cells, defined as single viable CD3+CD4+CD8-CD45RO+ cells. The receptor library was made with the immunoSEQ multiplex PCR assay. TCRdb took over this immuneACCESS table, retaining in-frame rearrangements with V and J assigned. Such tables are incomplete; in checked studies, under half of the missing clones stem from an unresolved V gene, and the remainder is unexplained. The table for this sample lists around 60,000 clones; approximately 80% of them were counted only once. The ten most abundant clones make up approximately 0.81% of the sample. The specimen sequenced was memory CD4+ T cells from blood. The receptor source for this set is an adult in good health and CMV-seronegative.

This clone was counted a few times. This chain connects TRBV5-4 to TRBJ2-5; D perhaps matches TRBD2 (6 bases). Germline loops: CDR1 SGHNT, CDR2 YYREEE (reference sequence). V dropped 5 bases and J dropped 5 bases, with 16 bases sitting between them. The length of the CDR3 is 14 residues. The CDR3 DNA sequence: TGTGCCAGCAGGGGTAGCGGCTCACAGGAGACCCAGTACTTC. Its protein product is CASRGSGSQETQYF.

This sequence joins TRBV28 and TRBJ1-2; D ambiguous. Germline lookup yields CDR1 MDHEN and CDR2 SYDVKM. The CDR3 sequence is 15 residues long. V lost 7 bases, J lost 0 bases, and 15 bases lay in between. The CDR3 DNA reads TGTGCCAGCACCAACCCAGGAGGGACTAACTATGGCTACACCTTC. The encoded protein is CASTNPGGTNYGYTF.

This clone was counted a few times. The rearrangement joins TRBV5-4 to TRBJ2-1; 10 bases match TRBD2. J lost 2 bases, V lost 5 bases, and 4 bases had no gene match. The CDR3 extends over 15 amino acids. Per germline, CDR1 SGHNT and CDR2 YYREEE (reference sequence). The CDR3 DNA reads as TGTGCCAGCAGTTCCCTAGCGGGGGCCTACAATGAGCAGTTCTTC. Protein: CASSSLAGAYNEQFF.

The CDR3 reads CAWVPDRGVTEAFF. For the CDR3, the DNA is TGTGCCTGGGTCCCGGACCGGGGGGTCACTGAAGCTTTCTTT. This rearrangement joins TRBV30 to TRBJ1-1; TRBD1 might be the D (5 bases). V was shortened by 5 bases and J by 4 bases, with 17 bases between the two germline ends. This CDR3 has 14 amino acids. CDR1 GTSNPN and CDR2 SVGIG come from the germline V gene (reference sequence).

CDR3 in DNA: TGTGCCAGCAGTCTGCACAGGGATGGCTACACCTTC. This sequence encodes CASSLHRDGYTF. The chain is built from TRBV6-1 and TRBJ1-2; TRBD1 might be the D (6 bases). The V gene's germline CDR1 is MNHNS and CDR2 SASEGT. The CDR3 runs 12 residues. V was shortened by 5 bases and J by 6 bases, with 10 bases between the two germline ends.

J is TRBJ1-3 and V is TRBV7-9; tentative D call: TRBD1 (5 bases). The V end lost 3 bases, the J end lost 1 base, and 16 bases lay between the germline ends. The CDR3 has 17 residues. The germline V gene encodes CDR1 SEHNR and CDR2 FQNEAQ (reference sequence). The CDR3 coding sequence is TGTGCCAGCAGCTTTTTGGGGCAGACCACGTCTGGAAACACCATATATTTT. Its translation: CASSFLGQTTSGNTIYF.

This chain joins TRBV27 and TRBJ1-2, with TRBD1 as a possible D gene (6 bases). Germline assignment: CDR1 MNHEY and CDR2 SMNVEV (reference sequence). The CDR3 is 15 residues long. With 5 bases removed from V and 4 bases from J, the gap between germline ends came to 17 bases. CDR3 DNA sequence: TGTGCCAGCAGTCCCCAAGCCGGGACACCCTATGGCTACACCTTC. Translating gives CASSPQAGTPYGYTF.

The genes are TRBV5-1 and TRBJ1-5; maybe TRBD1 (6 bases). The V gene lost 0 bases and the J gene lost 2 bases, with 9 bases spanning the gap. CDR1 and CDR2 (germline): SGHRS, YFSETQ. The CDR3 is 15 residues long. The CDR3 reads CASSLVSGGNQPQHF. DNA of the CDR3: TGCGCCAGCAGCTTGGTTTCAGGGGGCAATCAGCCCCAGCATTTT.

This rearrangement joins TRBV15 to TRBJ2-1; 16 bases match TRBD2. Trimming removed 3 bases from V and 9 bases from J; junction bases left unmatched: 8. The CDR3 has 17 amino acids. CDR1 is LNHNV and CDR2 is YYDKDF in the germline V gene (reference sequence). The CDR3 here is CATSRTPGLAGGGEQFF. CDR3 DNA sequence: TGTGCCACCAGCAGGACACCGGGACTAGCGGGAGGGGGTGAGCAGTTCTTC.

CDR3 protein: CASSPIRGDQETQYF. CDR3 DNA sequence: TGTGCCAGCTCACCAATCAGGGGAGACCAAGAGACCCAGTACTTC. The chain joins TRBV18 to TRBJ2-5; D possibly corresponds to TRBD1 (6 bases). Germline V CDR1 and CDR2: KGHSH, LQKENI. Trimming stripped 2 bases from V and 0 bases from J, with 10 bases between. This CDR3 is built from 15 residues.

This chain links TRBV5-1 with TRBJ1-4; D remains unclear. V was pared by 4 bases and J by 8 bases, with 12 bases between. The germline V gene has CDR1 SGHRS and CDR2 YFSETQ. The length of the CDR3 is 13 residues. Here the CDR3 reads CASSQDWREKLFF. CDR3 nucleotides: TGCGCCAGCAGCCAAGACTGGAGGGAAAAACTGTTTTTT.

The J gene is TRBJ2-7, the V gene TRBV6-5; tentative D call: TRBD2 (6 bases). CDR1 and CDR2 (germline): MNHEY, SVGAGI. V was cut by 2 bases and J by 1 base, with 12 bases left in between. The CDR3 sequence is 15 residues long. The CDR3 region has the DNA TGTGCCAGCAGTTACGCCCGGGACTCTTCCTACGAGCAGTACTTC. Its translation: CASSYARDSSYEQYF.

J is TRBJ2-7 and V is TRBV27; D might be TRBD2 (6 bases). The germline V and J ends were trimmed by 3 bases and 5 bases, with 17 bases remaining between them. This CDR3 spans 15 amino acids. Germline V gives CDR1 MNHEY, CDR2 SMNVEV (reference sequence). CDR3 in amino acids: CASSFERRGSHEQYF. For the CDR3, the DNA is TGTGCCAGCAGTTTTGAGCGTCGGGGGAGCCACGAGCAGTACTTC.

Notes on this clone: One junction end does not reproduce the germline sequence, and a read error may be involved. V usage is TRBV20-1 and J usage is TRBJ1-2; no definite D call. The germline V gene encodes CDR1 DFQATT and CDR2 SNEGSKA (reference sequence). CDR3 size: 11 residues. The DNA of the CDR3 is TGCAGTCGGAGCTCCTGGGCGTCACAGACTTTC. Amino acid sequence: CSRSSWASQTF.

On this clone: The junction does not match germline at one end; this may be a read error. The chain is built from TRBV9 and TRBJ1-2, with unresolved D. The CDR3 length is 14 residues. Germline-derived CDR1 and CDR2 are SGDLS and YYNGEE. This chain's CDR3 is CASSVGPSPDQEDF. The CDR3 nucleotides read TGTGCCAGCAGCGTAGGACCCTCCCCGGACCAAGAAGACTTC.

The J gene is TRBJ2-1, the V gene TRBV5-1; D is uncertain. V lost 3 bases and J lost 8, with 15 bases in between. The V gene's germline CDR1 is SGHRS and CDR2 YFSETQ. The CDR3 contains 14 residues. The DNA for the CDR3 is TGCGCCAGCAGCTCAGGATCAACTGTGGATGAGCAGTTCTTC. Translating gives CASSSGSTVDEQFF. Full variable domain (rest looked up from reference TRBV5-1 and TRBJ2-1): KAGVTQTPRYLIKTRGQQVTLSCSPISGHRSVSWYQQTPGQGLQFLFEYFSETQRNKGNFPGRFSGRQFSNSRSEMNVSTLELGDSALYLCASSSGSTVDEQFFGPGTRLTVL.

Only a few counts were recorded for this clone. This CDR3 is CAWSVTGYEAFF. DNA for the CDR3: TGTGCCTGGAGTGTCACTGGCTATGAAGCTTTCTTT. The gene calls are TRBV30 and TRBJ1-1; D not certain. CDR1 and CDR2 from the germline V gene are GTSNPN and SVGIG (reference sequence). The V end lost 0 bases, the J end lost 7 bases, and 9 bases lay between the germline ends. The CDR3 consists of 12 residues.

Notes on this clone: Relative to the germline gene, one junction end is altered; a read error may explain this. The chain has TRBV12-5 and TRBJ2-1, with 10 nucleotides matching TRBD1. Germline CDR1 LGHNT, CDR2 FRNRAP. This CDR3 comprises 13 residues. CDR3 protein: CASGLSGGGQGLF. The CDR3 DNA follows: TGTGCTAGTGGTTTGTCGGGGGGGGGACAGGGGCTCTTC. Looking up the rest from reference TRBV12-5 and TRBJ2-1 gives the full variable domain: DARVTQTPRHKVTEMGQEVTMRCQPILGHNTVFWYRQTMMQGLELLAYFRNRAPLDDSGMPKDRFSAEMPDATLATLKIQPSEPRDSAVYFCASGLSGGGQGLFGPGTRLTVL.

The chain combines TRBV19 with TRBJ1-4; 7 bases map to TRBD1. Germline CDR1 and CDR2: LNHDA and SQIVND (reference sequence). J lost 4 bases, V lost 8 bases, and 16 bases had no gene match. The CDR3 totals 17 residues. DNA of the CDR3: TGTGCCAGTCGACCCCAGGTGGGCAGGGGGATTAATGAAAAACTGTTTTTT. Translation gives CASRPQVGRGINEKLFF.

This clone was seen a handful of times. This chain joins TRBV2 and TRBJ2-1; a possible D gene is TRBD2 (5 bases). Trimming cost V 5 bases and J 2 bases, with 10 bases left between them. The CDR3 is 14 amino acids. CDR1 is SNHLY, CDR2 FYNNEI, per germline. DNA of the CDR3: TGTGCCAGCAGTTCCCAGGAGGCCTACAATGAGCAGTTCTTC. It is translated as CASSSQEAYNEQFF. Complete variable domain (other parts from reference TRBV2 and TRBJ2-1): EPEVTQTPSHQVTQMGQEVILRCVPISNHLYFYWYRQILGQKVEFLVSFYNNEISEKSEIFDDQFSVERPDGSNFTLKIRSTKLEDSAMYFCASSSQEAYNEQFFGPGTRLTVL.

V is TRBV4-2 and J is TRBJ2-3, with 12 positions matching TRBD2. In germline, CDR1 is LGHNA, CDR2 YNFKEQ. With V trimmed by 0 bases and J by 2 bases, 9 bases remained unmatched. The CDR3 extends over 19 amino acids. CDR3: CASSQDGATSGGFTDTQYF. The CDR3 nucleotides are TGTGCCAGCAGCCAAGATGGAGCTACTAGCGGGGGGTTCACAGATACGCAGTATTTT.

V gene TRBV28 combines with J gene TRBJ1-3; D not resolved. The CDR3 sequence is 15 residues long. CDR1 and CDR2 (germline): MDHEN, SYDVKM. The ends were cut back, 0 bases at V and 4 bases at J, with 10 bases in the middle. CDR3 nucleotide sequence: TGTGCCAGCAGTTTATGGCGGGGAGCAGGAAACACCATATATTTT. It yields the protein CASSLWRGAGNTIYF.

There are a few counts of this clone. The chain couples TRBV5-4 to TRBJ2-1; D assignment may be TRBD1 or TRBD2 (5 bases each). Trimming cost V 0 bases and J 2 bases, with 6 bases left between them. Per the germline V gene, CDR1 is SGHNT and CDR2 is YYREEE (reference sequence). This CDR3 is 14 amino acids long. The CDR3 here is CASSLAGPYNEQFF. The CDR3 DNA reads TGTGCCAGCAGCTTGGCGGGACCCTACAATGAGCAGTTCTTC. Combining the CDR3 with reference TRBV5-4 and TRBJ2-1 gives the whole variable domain ETGVTQSPTHLIKTRGQQVTLRCSSQSGHNTVSWYQQALGQGPQFIFQYYREEENGRGNFPPRFSGLQFPNYSSELNVNALELDDSALYLCASSLAGPYNEQFFGPGTRLTVL.

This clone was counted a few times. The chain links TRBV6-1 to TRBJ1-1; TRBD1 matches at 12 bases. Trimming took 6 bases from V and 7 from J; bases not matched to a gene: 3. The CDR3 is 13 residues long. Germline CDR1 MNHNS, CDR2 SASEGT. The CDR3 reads CASSGTGGYEAFF. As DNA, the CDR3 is TGTGCCAGCAGCGGGACAGGGGGCTATGAAGCTTTCTTT.

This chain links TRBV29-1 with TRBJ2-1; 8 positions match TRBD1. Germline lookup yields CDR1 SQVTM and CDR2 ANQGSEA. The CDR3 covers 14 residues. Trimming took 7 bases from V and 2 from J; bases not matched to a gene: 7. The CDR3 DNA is TGCAGCGAAAGAGGGACAGGTACCTACAATGAGCAGTTCTTC. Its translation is CSERGTGTYNEQFF.

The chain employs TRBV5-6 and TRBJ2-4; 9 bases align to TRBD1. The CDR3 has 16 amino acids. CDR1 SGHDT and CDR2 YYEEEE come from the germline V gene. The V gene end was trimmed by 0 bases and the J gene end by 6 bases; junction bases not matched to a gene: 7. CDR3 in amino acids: CASSLGQGVGLNIQYF. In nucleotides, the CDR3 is TGTGCCAGCAGCTTGGGACAGGGGGTGGGTTTAAACATTCAGTACTTC.

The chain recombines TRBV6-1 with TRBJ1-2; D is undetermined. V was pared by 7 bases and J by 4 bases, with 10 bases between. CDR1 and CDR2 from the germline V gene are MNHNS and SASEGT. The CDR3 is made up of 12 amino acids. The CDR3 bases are TGTGCCAGCAAACTGCCCTCCTATGGCTACACCTTC. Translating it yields CASKLPSYGYTF.

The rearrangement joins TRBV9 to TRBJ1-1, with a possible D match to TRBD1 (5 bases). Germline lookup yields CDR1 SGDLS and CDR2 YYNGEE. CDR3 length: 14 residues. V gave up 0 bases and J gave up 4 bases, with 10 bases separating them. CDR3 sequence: CASSVDGTGTEAFF. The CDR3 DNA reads TGTGCCAGCAGCGTAGACGGGACGGGCACTGAAGCTTTCTTT.